Included here is one T cell receptor beta chain sequence, with context. The CDR3 contains 15 residues. V was trimmed by 2 bases and J by 2 bases, leaving 12 bases between them. From germline, CDR1 is SGHTA and CDR2 FQGNSA. The entry originates in a study of cytomegalovirus exposure and HLA in healthy donors. The PCR used 60 Vbeta and 13 Jbeta primers. Assay used: immunoSEQ multiplex PCR; TCRdb lists only in-frame clones, some missing. The data show about 130,000 clones, with around two thirds seen just once and under 2.5% held by the top ten. The sequence was obtained from a woman aged 40 to 50 in good health and CMV-seronegative. Sequenced input: PBMCs. The chain has TRBV7-2 and TRBJ1-1; D is perhaps TRBD1 (5 bases). DNA for the CDR3: TGTGCCAGCAGCTTATCCCGACAGCCTAACACTGAAGCTTTCTTT. Protein: CASSLSRQPNTEAFF.